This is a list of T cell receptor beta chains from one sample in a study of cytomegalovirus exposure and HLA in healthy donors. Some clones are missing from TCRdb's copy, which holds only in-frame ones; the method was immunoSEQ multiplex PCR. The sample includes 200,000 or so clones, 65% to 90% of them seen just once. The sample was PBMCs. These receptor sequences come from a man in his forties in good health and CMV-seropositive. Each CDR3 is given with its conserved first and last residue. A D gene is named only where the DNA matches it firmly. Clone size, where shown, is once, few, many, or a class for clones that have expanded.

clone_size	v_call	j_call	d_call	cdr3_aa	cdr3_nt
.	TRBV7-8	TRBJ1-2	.	CASSLSESSYGYTF	TGTGCCAGCAGCTTAAGCGAGAGCTCATATGGCTACACCTTC
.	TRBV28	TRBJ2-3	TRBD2	CASRLAGGTDTQYF	TGTGCCAGCAGGCTAGCGGGGGGGACAGATACGCAGTATTTT
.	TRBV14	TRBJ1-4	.	CASSQGRATNEKLFF	TGTGCCAGCAGCCAAGGGCGGGCAACTAATGAAAAACTGTTTTTT
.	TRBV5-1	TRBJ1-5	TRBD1	CASSLEGQGGQPQHF	TGCGCCAGCAGCTTGGAGGGACAGGGGGGTCAGCCCCAGCATTTT
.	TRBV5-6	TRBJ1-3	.	CASSLGQMSSGNTIYF	TGTGCCAGCAGCTTGGGACAGATGAGCTCTGGAAACACCATATATTTT
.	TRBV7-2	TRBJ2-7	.	CASSLNSFSYEQYF	TGTGCCAGCAGCCTAAACAGCTTCTCCTACGAGCAGTACTTC
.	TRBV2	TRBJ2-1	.	CASSGGVDEQFF	TGTGCCAGCAGCGGAGGGGTGGATGAGCAGTTCTTC
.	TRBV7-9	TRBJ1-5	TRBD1	CASSHTGGARNQPQHF	TGTGCCAGCAGCCATACAGGGGGCGCGCGCAATCAGCCCCAGCATTTT
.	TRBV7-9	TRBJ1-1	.	CSSSLGTEEAFF	TGTTCCAGCAGCCTCGGGACTGAGGAAGCTTTCTTT
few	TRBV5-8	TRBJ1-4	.	CASSPQGGLREKLFF	TGTGCCAGCAGTCCACAGGGTGGGCTTCGCGAAAAACTGTTTTTT
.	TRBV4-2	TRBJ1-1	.	CASSQATGEAFF	TGTGCCAGCAGCCAAGCTACAGGAGAGGCTTTCTTT
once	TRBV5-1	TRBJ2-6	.	CASSRGQTGGANVLTF	TGCGCCAGCAGCAGGGGACAAACGGGGGGGGCCAACGTCCTGACTTTC
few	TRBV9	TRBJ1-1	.	CASSVVGGDTEAFF	TGTGCCAGCAGCGTAGTGGGAGGGGACACTGAAGCTTTCTTT
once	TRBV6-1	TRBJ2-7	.	CASSEIVSQDYEQHF	TGTGCCAGCAGTGAAATAGTTTCACAGGATTACGAGCAGCACTTC
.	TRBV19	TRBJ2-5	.	CASSIQGANQETQYF	TGTGCCAGTAGTATACAGGGCGCCAACCAAGAGACCCAGTACTTC
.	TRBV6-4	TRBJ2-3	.	CASSRDTVADTQYF	TGTGCCAGCAGTCGGGACACCGTTGCGGATACGCAGTATTTT
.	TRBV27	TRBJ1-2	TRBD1	CASSSPTGGLLSYTF	TGTGCCAGCAGTTCCCCGACAGGGGGGCTTCTTAGCTACACCTTC
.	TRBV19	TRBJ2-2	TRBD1	CASNGQGAAGELFF	TGTGCCAGTAATGGACAGGGGGCCGCCGGGGAGCTGTTTTTT
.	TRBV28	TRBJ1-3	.	CASSLTGTGNTIYF	TGTGCCAGCAGTTTGACAGGCACTGGAAACACCATATATTTT
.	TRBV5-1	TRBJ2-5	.	CASSLAGQQETQYF	TGCGCCAGCAGCTTGGCCGGACAGCAAGAGACCCAGTACTTC
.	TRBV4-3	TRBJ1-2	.	CASSQDREGYTF	TGCGCCAGCAGCCAAGACAGGGAAGGCTACACCTTC
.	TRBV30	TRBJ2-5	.	CAWRSLGIGGTQYF	TGTGCCTGGAGGTCCCTGGGGATAGGGGGGACCCAGTACTTC
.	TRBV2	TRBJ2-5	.	CASSGGAGVSETQYF	TGTGCCAGCAGTGGAGGGGCAGGGGTGTCAGAGACCCAGTACTTC
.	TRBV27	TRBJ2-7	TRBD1	CASPLNRDRGRDEQYF	TGTGCCAGCCCTCTAAACCGGGACAGGGGGCGAGACGAGCAGTACTTC
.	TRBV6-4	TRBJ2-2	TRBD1	CASSDKGQGNRELFF	TGTGCCAGCAGCGACAAGGGACAGGGGAACCGGGAGCTGTTTTTT
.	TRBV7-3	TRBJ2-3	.	CASSRGGPGTQYF	TGTGCCAGCAGTAGGGGGGGGCCGGGTACGCAGTATTTT
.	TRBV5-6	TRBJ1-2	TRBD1	CASSPGDRAGYTF	TGTGCCAGCAGCCCGGGGGACAGGGCTGGCTACACCTTC
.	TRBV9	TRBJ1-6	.	CASSGQGEHSPLHF	TGTGCCAGCAGCGGCCAGGGTGAACATTCACCCCTCCACTTT
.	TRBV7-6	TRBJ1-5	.	CASSADRNQPQHF	TGTGCCAGCAGCGCCGACAGGAATCAGCCCCAGCATTTT
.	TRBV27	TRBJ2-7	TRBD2	CASSLSLRGTYEQYF	TGTGCCAGCAGTTTAAGTTTGCGGGGGACCTACGAGCAGTACTTC
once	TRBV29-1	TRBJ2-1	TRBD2	CSVEGLAGDLPNEQFF	TGCAGCGTTGAGGGACTAGCGGGGGACCTGCCGAATGAGCAGTTCTTC
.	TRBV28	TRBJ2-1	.	CASDRAPRDEQFF	TGTGCCAGCGACCGGGCCCCCAGGGATGAGCAGTTCTTC
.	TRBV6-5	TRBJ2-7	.	CASSAPGTTISEQYF	TGTGCCAGCAGTGCACCCGGGACAACTATCTCCGAGCAGTACTTC
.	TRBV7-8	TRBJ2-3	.	CASSLTGTKDTQYF	TGTGCCAGCAGCTTAACCGGGACAAAAGATACGCAGTATTTT
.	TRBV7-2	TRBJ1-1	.	CASSFRDSQRPTEAFF	TGTGCCAGCAGCTTCCGGGACTCCCAAAGGCCGACTGAAGCTTTCTTT
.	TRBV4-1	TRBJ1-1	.	CASSQDGAVLRTEAFF	TGCGCCAGCAGCCAAGATGGGGCGGTCCTACGGACTGAAGCTTTCTTT
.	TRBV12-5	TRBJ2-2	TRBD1	CASGLDRDRVVPGELFF	TGTGCTAGTGGTTTGGACCGTGACAGGGTAGTTCCCGGGGAGCTGTTTTTT
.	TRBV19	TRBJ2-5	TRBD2	CASSIRGLAGTQETQYF	TGTGCCAGTAGTATTCGGGGGCTAGCGGGGACTCAAGAGACCCAGTACTTC
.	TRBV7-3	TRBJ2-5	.	CASSLRERATQYF	TGTGCCAGCAGCTTACGGGAAAGGGCGACCCAGTACTTC
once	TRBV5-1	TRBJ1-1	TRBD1	CASSPYSTGPRTEAFF	TGCGCCAGCAGCCCATATTCGACAGGGCCTAGGACTGAAGCTTTCTTT
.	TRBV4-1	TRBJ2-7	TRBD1	CASSQGKGWTGDYEQYF	TGCGCCAGCAGCCAAGGGAAGGGCTGGACAGGGGACTACGAGCAGTACTTC
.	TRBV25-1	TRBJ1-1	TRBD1	CASSERTGVGTEAFF	TGTGCCAGCAGTGAGCGGACAGGGGTTGGGACTGAAGCTTTCTTT
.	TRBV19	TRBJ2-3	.	CASSIARGTDTQYF	TGTGCCAGTAGTATAGCCCGGGGTACAGATACGCAGTATTTT
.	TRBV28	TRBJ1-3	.	CASSFRVTGNTIYF	TGTGCCAGCAGTTTTCGGGTGACTGGAAACACCATATATTTT
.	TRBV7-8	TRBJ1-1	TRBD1	CASSLERTGLGTEAFF	TGTGCCAGCAGCTTAGAACGGACAGGGCTCGGCACTGAAGCTTTCTTT
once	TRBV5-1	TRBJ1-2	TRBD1	CASSYRDRVDGYTF	TGCGCCAGCAGCTACCGGGACAGGGTCGATGGCTACACCTTC
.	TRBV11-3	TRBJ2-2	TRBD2	CASSPRRGGTGELFF	TGTGCCAGCAGCCCCAGAAGGGGAGGGACCGGGGAGCTGTTTTTT
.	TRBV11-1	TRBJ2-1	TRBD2	CASSFGLAGGVGEQFF	TGTGCCAGCAGCTTCGGGCTAGCGGGGGGAGTAGGTGAGCAGTTCTTC
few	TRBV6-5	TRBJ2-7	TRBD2	CASSTVGGEEQYF	TGTGCCAGCAGTACCGTGGGAGGGGAAGAGCAGTACTTC
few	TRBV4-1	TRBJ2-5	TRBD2	CASSQVSAGGKQETQYF	TGCGCCAGCAGCCAAGTATCCGCGGGGGGGAAACAAGAGACCCAGTACTTC
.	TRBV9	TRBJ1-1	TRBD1	CASSATGVGTEAFF	TGTGCCAGCAGCGCAACAGGGGTGGGCACTGAAGCTTTCTTT
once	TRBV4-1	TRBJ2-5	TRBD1	CASSQGQTGELQETQYF	TGCGCCAGCAGCCAAGGTCAGACAGGGGAATTACAAGAGACCCAGTACTTC
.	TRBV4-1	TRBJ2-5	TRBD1	CASSQTGGSREQYF	TGCGCCAGCAGCCAGACAGGGGGCTCGAGGGAGCAGTACTTC
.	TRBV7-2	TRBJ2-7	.	CASSLLEKQYF	TGTGCCAGCAGCTTACTGGAGAAGCAGTACTTC
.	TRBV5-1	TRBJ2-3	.	CASRQTDTQYF	TGCGCCAGCAGACAAACAGATACGCAGTATTTT